Listed below are T cell receptor beta chains from one sample, sequenced in a study of T cells in Graves' hyperthyroidism and ophthalmopathy. MiXCR, applied by TCRdb to the multiplex PCR reads, yields one record per CDR3 protein. The sample includes about 360,000 distinct CDR3 sequences, 15% to 19% of them seen just once. The specimen sequenced was blood. These receptors were collected from a woman between 18 and 29 years old with Graves' hyperthyroidism that later progressed to Graves' ophthalmopathy. Each CDR3 is given with its conserved first and last residue.

v_call	j_call	cdr3_length	cdr3_aa
TRBV13	TRBJ2-7	14	CASSLLAGGNEQYF
TRBV6-1	TRBJ2-5	14	CASSPSGSSETQYF
TRBV28	TRBJ2-1	15	CASSLIRVLYNEQFF
TRBV5-6	TRBJ1-2	14	CASSGGVLHYGYTF
TRBV27	TRBJ2-4	17	CASSAPGLAGVGNIQYF
TRBV28	TRBJ1-4	16	CASSLPKGGLCEKLFF
TRBV5-1	TRBJ2-4	14	CASSLDAHHNIQYF
TRBV3-1	TRBJ1-5	13	CASSLGTNQPQHF
TRBV27	TRBJ2-5	13	CASSLPGAETQYF
TRBV6-1	TRBJ2-1	12	CVSWGGESEQFF
TRBV27	TRBJ1-6	21	CASSSSRLGSTNSINNSPLHF
TRBV7-2	TRBJ2-7	16	CASSLGGTAFSYEQYF
TRBV9	TRBJ1-2	15	CASSAGTGGDYGYTF
TRBV4-2	TRBJ2-3	18	CASSQDLIAGANTDTQYF
TRBV10-2	TRBJ2-3	13	CASKRSLTDTQYF
TRBV2	TRBJ1-5	14	CASRVGDSNQPQHF
TRBV29-1	TRBJ2-3	15	CSVEGTEGSTDTQYF
TRBV28	TRBJ1-3	15	CASSLRDRVINTIYF
TRBV5-6	TRBJ2-1	15	CASSPPGQGLDEQFF
TRBV5-1	TRBJ2-1	16	CASSLAGQGRYNEQFF
TRBV14	TRBJ2-7	15	CASSQTALSSYEQYF
TRBV7-9	TRBJ2-4	10	CASSRTGKYF
TRBV5-8	TRBJ2-1	14	CASSTLDSYNEQFF
TRBV29-1	TRBJ2-1	16	CSARRFGGGLGNEQFF
TRBV28	TRBJ1-1	14	CASSFPPLNTEAFF
TRBV7-2	TRBJ2-3	15	CASIRLAGVTDTQYF